What follows are 17 T cell receptor beta chains derived from one specimen sequenced in a study of blood T cells in healthy people across ages. It was with a sample-barcoded 5' primer and a J-beta primer mix that a second PCR of roughly 7 to 12 cycles was run. TCRdb reprocessed the 5' RACE reads with MiXCR, giving one entry per CDR3 protein. Of 920,000 or so distinct CDR3 sequences detected, over 35% appear once; the ten largest clones hold under 20%. The material sequenced was blood. These receptors were obtained from a woman aged 60 to 75 in good health.

This chain joins TRBV7-9 and TRBJ2-7; TRBD1 is a possible D gene (5 bases). This CDR3 is built from 16 residues. In germline, CDR1 is SEHNR, CDR2 FQNEAQ (reference sequence). Trimming stripped 4 bases from V and 3 bases from J, with 19 bases between. In DNA, the CDR3 is TGTGCCAGCAGCTCCAAGCAGGGCGGTTCTAGCTACGAGCAGTACTTC. The encoded protein is CASSSKQGGSSYEQYF.

The chain employs TRBV3-1 and TRBJ1-1, with a possible D match to TRBD1 (5 bases). Trimming took off 5 bases at V and 11 bases at J, with 15 bases between the two ends. Germline assignment: CDR1 LGHDT and CDR2 YNNKEL (reference sequence). There are 12 residues in the CDR3. The CDR3 sequence is CASSLTEGWAFF. The DNA for the CDR3 is TGTGCCAGCAGCTTAACAGAGGGGTGGGCTTTCTTT.

The chain is built from TRBV28 and TRBJ1-4, with TRBD1 matching over 10 bases. This CDR3 spans 15 amino acids. Germline V gene data show CDR1 as MDHEN and CDR2 as SYDVKM. The V gene end was trimmed by 3 bases and the J gene end by 10 bases; junction bases not matched to a gene: 8. The CDR3 is CASSFFGTGVGKLFF. The CDR3 region has the DNA TGTGCCAGCAGTTTTTTCGGGACAGGGGTTGGAAAACTGTTTTTT.

The chain carries TRBV28 and TRBJ2-4, with D unresolved. Deletions cut 10 bases from V and 7 bases from J, with 14 bases between. CDR3 length equals 12 residues. Germline values: CDR1 MDHEN, CDR2 SYDVKM. The CDR3 here is CATATWANIQYF. CDR3 DNA sequence: TGTGCCACCGCCACGTGGGCTAACATTCAGTACTTC.

Ten or more counts support this clonotype. This chain connects TRBV7-2 to TRBJ2-5, with TRBD2 identical over 15 bases. The CDR3 totals 16 residues. Germline trimming cut 5 bases from V and 5 bases from J; bases unmatched to any gene: 6. Germline CDR1 and CDR2: SGHTA and FQGNSA. This chain's CDR3 is CASSPGLAGGRETQYF. CDR3 sequence (DNA): TGTGCCAGCAGCCCAGGACTAGCGGGAGGGCGGGAGACCCAGTACTTC.

The rearrangement joins TRBV27 to TRBJ2-4, with D maybe TRBD1 (6 bases). The J call is uncertain, as TRBJ2-7 better fits the DNA end. Germline V CDR1 and CDR2: MNHEY, SMNVEV (reference sequence). This CDR3 has 14 residues. In DNA, the CDR3 is TGTGCCAGCAGTCCGTCTGTACAGGGTTCCGAGCAGTACTTC. Translating it yields CASSPSVQGSEQYF.

This clonotype was seen a handful of times. V gene TRBV20-1 combines with J gene TRBJ2-3, with a tentative D call TRBD2 (6 bases). This CDR3 contains 14 residues. V lost 5 bases to trimming and J lost 5 bases, with 17 bases between them. Germline CDR1 DFQATT, CDR2 SNEGSKA (reference sequence). CDR3 in amino acids: CSAPTGGGKDTQYF. The CDR3 DNA reads TGCAGTGCTCCGACCGGGGGTGGAAAAGATACGCAGTATTTT.

The chain has TRBV20-1 and TRBJ2-2, with 7 bases fitting TRBD2. The CDR3 has 15 residues. The germline gives CDR1 DFQATT, CDR2 SNEGSKA (reference sequence). V was pared by 3 bases and J by 7 bases, with 11 bases of the junction left unmatched. CDR3 nucleotides: TGCAGTGCTAGTCTCGGGTCTGGGAGGGACGGGGAGCTGTTTTTT. This gives the protein CSASLGSGRDGELFF.

This chain joins TRBV21-1 and TRBJ2-1; TRBD1 reflects the table's D call only, with no check against the DNA. TRBV21-1 is shown as a pseudogene. The CDR3 covers 14 residues. The CDR3 nucleotides are TGTGCCAGCAGCAAAGGTGGGGGGTCGGATGAGCAGTTCTTC. As protein: CASSKGGGSDEQFF.

In its sample, this clonotype was seen once. This chain links TRBV7-2 with TRBJ2-3; D is possibly TRBD1 (5 bases). This CDR3 spans 15 amino acids. Per the germline V gene, CDR1 is SGHTA and CDR2 is FQGNSA. Trimming pared 0 bases from V and 1 base from J, leaving 8 bases between. The CDR3 loop is CASSLAGDGTDTQYF. The CDR3, as DNA: TGTGCCAGCAGCTTAGCAGGGGATGGCACAGATACGCAGTATTTT.

There are many counts of this clonotype. This chain uses TRBV7-2 with TRBJ2-5, with a tentative D call TRBD2 (6 bases). Germline CDR1 is SGHTA and CDR2 is FQGNSA. The CDR3 extends over 16 amino acids. Trimming took off 4 bases at V and 2 bases at J, with 17 bases between the two ends. The CDR3 bases are TGTGCCAGCAGCTCCCGAACGCTGGCGGGGCAAGAGACCCAGTACTTC. Translated: CASSSRTLAGQETQYF.

This clonotype showed up just a few times. The chain is built from TRBV20-1 and TRBJ2-1; possible D gene TRBD1, 6 bases. V shed 0 bases and J shed 7 bases, with 13 bases lying between them. Germline CDR1 reads DFQATT; CDR2 reads SNEGSKA (reference sequence). CDR3 length: 14 residues. The CDR3, as DNA: TGCAGTGCTAGAGATCCCAACAGGGCAAATGAGCAGTTCTTC. Protein sequence: CSARDPNRANEQFF.

Only a few counts were recorded for this clonotype. J is TRBJ2-5 and V is TRBV3-1, with TRBD2 matching over 9 bases. The CDR3 is made up of 17 amino acids. CDR1 and CDR2 (germline): LGHDT, YNNKEL (reference sequence). V lost 0 bases, J lost 7 bases, and 12 bases stayed unmatched. The CDR3 DNA follows: TGTGCCAGCAGCCAAGAAAGGGGTAGCGGGAGATGGGGGACCCAGTACTTC. As protein: CASSQERGSGRWGTQYF.

Only a few counts were recorded for this clonotype. The chain recombines TRBV7-2 with TRBJ2-3; 9 bases line up with TRBD2. Germline values: CDR1 SGHTA, CDR2 FQGNSA. Trimming at V came to 5 bases and at J to 4 bases, leaving 16 bases not matched to a gene. The CDR3 has 18 amino acids. CDR3: CASSLGRVAGGRPDTQYF. The CDR3 region has the DNA TGTGCCAGCAGCCTCGGACGAGTCGCGGGAGGGCGGCCAGATACGCAGTATTTT.

In this sample, this clonotype turned up many times. This chain links TRBV6-6 with TRBJ2-1, with D perhaps TRBD2 (7 bases). This CDR3 is 13 amino acids long. Trimming removed 10 bases at V and 5 bases at J, with 15 bases between. Germline V gene lookup returns CDR1 MNHNY and CDR2 SVGAGI (reference sequence). The CDR3 here is CATRGGGDNEQFF. In DNA, the CDR3 is TGTGCCACCCGGGGAGGGGGGGACAATGAGCAGTTCTTC.

A few counts support this clonotype. The V and J genes are TRBV3-1 and TRBJ1-1; D uncertain. The germline CDR1 and CDR2 sequences are LGHDT and YNNKEL (reference sequence). This CDR3 spans 16 amino acids. The ends were cut back, 0 bases at V and 4 bases at J, with 15 bases in the middle. The CDR3 nucleotides are TGTGCCAGCAGCCAAGAGCTGGGCAACCGGGGCACTGAAGCTTTCTTT. Encoded protein: CASSQELGNRGTEAFF.

The rearrangement links TRBV24-1 to TRBJ1-2; 10 bases align to TRBD1. The trim removed 0 bases at V and 10 bases at J, leaving 7 bases unmatched. The CDR3 runs 15 residues. CDR1 and CDR2 from the germline V gene are KGHDR and SFDVKD. CDR3 sequence reads: CATSDLRDRGMIYTF. The CDR3 region has the DNA TGTGCCACCAGTGATTTGCGGGACAGGGGAATGATCTACACCTTC.